Listed below are T cell receptor beta chains from one sample, sequenced in a study of blood T cells in healthy people across ages. Using its own MiXCR run on the 5' RACE reads, TCRdb lists one record per CDR3 protein. The sample yields 2 million or so distinct CDR3 sequences, around half seen once. Material for sequencing was blood. These receptors were taken from a woman between 35 and 50 years old in good health. Both conserved end residues are part of each CDR3. D genes are given only for firm matches. The size field is filled for only some rows; it gives once, few, many or a size class.

v_call	clone_size	j_call	d_call	cdr3_nt	cdr3_aa
TRBV20-1	-	TRBJ2-7	TRBD2	TGCAGTGCTAGAGTTGGACTAGCGGGCCACGAGCAGTACTTC	CSARVGLAGHEQYF
TRBV15	once	TRBJ2-3	-	TGTGCCACCAGCGGGGGAGCCAATACGCAGTATTTT	CATSGGANTQYF
TRBV6-5	few	TRBJ1-6	-	TGTGCCAGCAGTTTAAAACCCCGCTATAATTCACCCCTCCACTTT	CASSLKPRYNSPLHF
TRBV9	-	TRBJ2-2	TRBD2	TGTGCCAGCAGCCCTACTAGCGGGATAACCGGGGAGCTGTTTTTT	CASSPTSGITGELFF
TRBV6-2/TRBV6-3	once	TRBJ2-1	TRBD1	TGTGCCAGCAAGGGGCAGGGGGAACACAATGAGCAGTTCTTC	CASKGQGEHNEQFF
TRBV29-1	-	TRBJ2-5	-	TGCAGCGTTGAAGATACGGGGGTGGGAGAGACCCAGTACTTC	CSVEDTGVGETQYF
TRBV7-9	-	TRBJ1-4	-	TGTGCCAGCAGCCGGGGGGGCGCAGATGAAAAACTGTTTTTT	CASSRGGADEKLFF
TRBV7-3	few	TRBJ2-1	-	TGTGCCAGCAGCTCAGCCCCCTCGAGGGCGGGTTCCTACAATGAGCAGTTCTTC	CASSSAPSRAGSYNEQFF
TRBV24-1	-	TRBJ2-3	TRBD2	TGTGCCACCAGACCCAGCGGGGGTAACACAGATACGCAGTATTTT	CATRPSGGNTDTQYF
TRBV10-3	-	TRBJ1-1	TRBD1	TGTGCCATCAGGGGGACCGGGACAGTGAACACTGAAGCTTTCTTT	CAIRGTGTVNTEAFF
TRBV2	-	TRBJ2-1	TRBD1	TGTGCCAGCAGGGGTTTGGGACAGGGGACGGATGAGCAGTTCTTC	CASRGLGQGTDEQFF
TRBV20-1	-	TRBJ1-2	-	TGCAGTGCTGGCTACAGGGCGTACTATGGCTACACCTTC	CSAGYRAYYGYTF
TRBV11-2	once	TRBJ1-1	-	TGTGCCAGCAGCTTCGAGTACCAGAGCACTGAAGCTTTCTTT	CASSFEYQSTEAFF
TRBV28	once	TRBJ2-1	TRBD1	TGTGCCAGCAGTTTACGCGAGACAGGGCGGAATGAGCAGTTCTTC	CASSLRETGRNEQFF
TRBV28	few	TRBJ2-4	-	TGTGCCAGCAGTTTCGTGGATTTAGGAGCGGGAAACATTCAGTACTTC	CASSFVDLGAGNIQYF
TRBV5-1	-	TRBJ2-5	-	TGCGCCAGCAGCTTGATACCTCAACAAGAGACCCAGTACTTC	CASSLIPQQETQYF
TRBV12-3/TRBV12-4	-	TRBJ2-1	-	TGTGCCAGCAGCCTCTTTCGGAAAAGGTACAATGAGCAGTTCTTC	CASSLFRKRYNEQFF
TRBV5-6	-	TRBJ1-5	TRBD1	TGTGCCAGCAGCTTCTCGGACAGGGGGAATCAGCCCCAGCATTTT	CASSFSDRGNQPQHF
TRBV6-2/TRBV6-3	few	TRBJ2-7	TRBD1	TGTGCCAGCAGCCCTGGACAGGGGTCCTACAATGAGCAGTACTTC	CASSPGQGSYNEQYF
TRBV12-3/TRBV12-4	-	TRBJ2-7	TRBD2	TGTGCCAGCAGTTTACAAAGGCGGCTAGCGGAGTACGAGCAGTACTTC	CASSLQRRLAEYEQYF
TRBV6-2/TRBV6-3	-	TRBJ1-1	-	TGTGCCAGCAGGGAATTCACTGAAGCTTTCTTT	CASREFTEAFF